Below are 25 T cell receptor beta chains sequenced from a single sample in a study of identical twins. TCRdb itself ran the 5' RACE reads through MiXCR, one entry per CDR3 protein. The sample has some 660,000 distinct CDR3 sequences, over 8.5% seen once. Separately, the same data were catalogued under a study of yellow fever vaccine responses in identical twins.

The sequencing sample was made of PBMCs. Receptors originate from a woman aged 18-35 years in good health.

The sample holds a few counts of this clonotype. The chain recombines TRBV6-5 with TRBJ2-7; D gene ambiguous. The CDR3 has 14 amino acids. V dropped 0 bases and J dropped 5 bases, with 11 bases sitting between them. Germline CDR1 is MNHEY and CDR2 is SVGAGI. DNA for the CDR3: TGTGCCAGCAGTTACTCGATTGCGCCCCACGAGCAGTACTTC. It is translated as CASSYSIAPHEQYF.

Only a few counts were recorded for this clonotype. The chain links TRBV25-1 to TRBJ2-7, with 9 bases identical to TRBD2. Germline loops: CDR1 MGHDK, CDR2 SYGVNS. The CDR3 runs 19 residues. Trimming took 2 bases from V and 2 from J; bases not matched to a gene: 16. The CDR3 loop reads CASSETGTSYPLVTYEQYF. Written as DNA, the CDR3 is TGTGCCAGCAGTGAAACCGGGACTAGCTACCCCTTGGTAACCTACGAGCAGTACTTC.

This clonotype was seen repeatedly, ten times or more. The chain uses TRBV2 and TRBJ2-5; TRBD1 agrees at 7 bases. V lost 6 bases, J lost 2 bases, and 9 bases stayed unmatched. The CDR3 is made up of 15 amino acids. Germline V gene data show CDR1 as SNHLY and CDR2 as FYNNEI. CDR3 residues: CASSIEGTVQETQYF. DNA for the CDR3: TGTGCCAGCAGCATCGAGGGGACAGTTCAAGAGACCCAGTACTTC. Drawing the rest from reference TRBV2 and TRBJ2-5, the complete variable domain is EPEVTQTPSHQVTQMGQEVILRCVPISNHLYFYWYRQILGQKVEFLVSFYNNEISEKSEIFDDQFSVERPDGSNFTLKIRSTKLEDSAMYFCASSIEGTVQETQYFGPGTRLLVL.

The chain is built from TRBV6-5 and TRBJ1-2, with TRBD1 as a possible D gene (6 bases). The CDR3 is made up of 13 amino acids. Germline CDR1 reads MNHEY; CDR2 reads SVGAGI. V lost 4 bases, J lost 6 bases, and 12 bases lay in between. This CDR3 reads CASSSQGLDGYTF. The CDR3 DNA is TGTGCCAGCAGTTCGCAGGGGCTTGATGGCTACACCTTC.

This clonotype has just a few counts. The chain combines TRBV5-1 with TRBJ2-5, with D tentatively TRBD1 (6 bases). In germline, CDR1 is SGHRS, CDR2 YFSETQ. Trimming shortened V by 2 bases and J by 2 bases, and 19 bases separated the two germline ends. This CDR3 contains 17 residues. The CDR3, as DNA: TGCGCCAGCAGCTTAGTTCCCCCAGGGGTGGCACAAGAGACCCAGTACTTC. Residues: CASSLVPPGVAQETQYF.

This clonotype was observed many times. The rearrangement uses TRBV12-3 or TRBV12-4 and TRBJ1-3; D unresolved. V was pared by 5 bases and J by 0 bases, with 14 bases between. The CDR3 is 16 amino acids. The CDR3 loop reads CASSPHPTDSGNTIYF. CDR3 coding DNA: TGTGCCAGCAGTCCCCATCCTACCGACTCTGGAAACACCATATATTTT.

There are a few counts of this clonotype. The chain recombines TRBV29-1 with TRBJ2-7; D gene uncertain. The CDR3 contains 15 residues. V was pared by 0 bases and J by 2 bases, with 14 bases between. The germline CDR1 and CDR2 sequences are SQVTM and ANQGSEA. The CDR3 loop reads CSVEDLLGDTYEQYF. As DNA, the CDR3 is TGCAGCGTTGAAGACCTACTTGGAGATACCTACGAGCAGTACTTC.

In its sample, this clonotype was seen many times. This chain uses TRBV21-1 with TRBJ2-3; the D call TRBD2 from the table was never checked on the DNA. TRBV21-1 is a listed pseudogene. This CDR3 is built from 18 residues. CDR3 DNA: TGTGCCAGCAGCAATGGAGACCCTAGCGGGAGGAACACAGATACGCAGTATTTT. Translating gives CASSNGDPSGRNTDTQYF.

This clonotype was counted only a few times. The rearrangement links TRBV5-1 to TRBJ1-2; 10 positions match TRBD1. This CDR3 is 13 amino acids long. Germline V gives CDR1 SGHRS, CDR2 YFSETQ. Trimming removed 4 bases from V and 7 bases from J; junction bases left unmatched: 4. CDR3 sequence: CASSPRDRGGYTF. The CDR3 nucleotides read TGCGCCAGCAGCCCCCGGGACAGGGGTGGCTACACCTTC.

This clonotype was recorded at least ten times. The rearrangement links TRBV6-5 to TRBJ2-3; 7 bases are a match to TRBD1. The CDR3 has 16 amino acids. The trim removed 4 bases at V and 1 base at J, leaving 8 bases unmatched. CDR1 is MNHEY, CDR2 SVGAGI, per germline. CDR3 region: CASSSTGAFRTDTQYF. CDR3 sequence (DNA): TGTGCCAGCAGTTCCACAGGGGCTTTCCGCACAGATACGCAGTATTTT.

The chain combines TRBV29-1 with TRBJ1-4; D is perhaps TRBD1 (5 bases). Germline V gene lookup returns CDR1 SQVTM and CDR2 ANQGSEA. There are 12 residues in the CDR3. The ends were cut back, 5 bases at V and 5 bases at J, with 9 bases in the middle. DNA of the CDR3: TGCAGCGTTATGTCAGGGAATGAAAAACTGTTTTTT. Translating gives CSVMSGNEKLFF.

This chain uses TRBV9 with TRBJ2-1, with D perhaps matching TRBD2 (5 bases). Trimming shortened V by 1 base and J by 2 bases, and 7 bases separated the two germline ends. This CDR3 comprises 14 residues. Germline values: CDR1 SGDLS, CDR2 YYNGEE. DNA for the CDR3: TGTGCCAGCAGCGTACGGGGTACCTACAATGAGCAGTTCTTC. Translation: CASSVRGTYNEQFF.

This clonotype was recorded a few times. V gene TRBV28 combines with J gene TRBJ1-5; D is possibly TRBD1 (5 bases). V was clipped by 2 bases and J by 1 base, with 15 bases between them. The germline gives CDR1 MDHEN, CDR2 SYDVKM. CDR3 length: 17 residues. DNA of the CDR3: TGTGCCAGCAGTTTAGGGGCGGTAGGGGACAGCAATCAGCCCCAGCATTTT. Translated: CASSLGAVGDSNQPQHF.

This clonotype was recorded at least ten times. The rearrangement links TRBV4-3 to TRBJ2-1; D is possibly TRBD2 (6 bases). This CDR3 contains 15 residues. Trimming pared 0 bases from V and 8 bases from J, leaving 14 bases between. From germline, CDR1 is LGHNA and CDR2 YSLEER. For the CDR3, the DNA is TGCGCCAGCAGCCAAGATCCCCGGGACTCCGATGAGCAGTTCTTC. This encodes CASSQDPRDSDEQFF.

The DNA for the CDR3 is TGTGCCAGCAGTCCTCGGGGAAGGGGGGAGACCCAGTACTTC. It translates to CASSPRGRGETQYF. The V and J genes are TRBV6-1 and TRBJ2-5; D is perhaps TRBD1 (6 bases). The CDR3 is 14 residues long. Trimming left V 5 bases short and J 5 bases short, with 15 bases between. Germline CDR1 MNHNS, CDR2 SASEGT.

There are a few counts of this clonotype. The rearrangement links TRBV7-9 to TRBJ2-5; TRBD1 matches at 9 bases. Germline loops: CDR1 SEHNR, CDR2 FQNEAQ (reference sequence). This CDR3 is 16 amino acids long. Trimming removed 0 bases from V and 3 bases from J; junction bases left unmatched: 5. The chain's CDR3 is CASSLAGGQGKETQYF. DNA of the CDR3: TGTGCCAGCAGCTTAGCGGGGGGACAGGGAAAAGAGACCCAGTACTTC.

This clonotype was counted between two and nine times. This rearrangement joins TRBV7-9 to TRBJ2-7, with TRBD1 matching over 12 bases. Germline V CDR1 and CDR2: SEHNR, FQNEAQ (reference sequence). CDR3 length: 15 amino acids. The trim removed 2 bases at V and 6 bases at J, leaving 5 bases unmatched. The CDR3 protein is CASSLSGQGAGEQYF. CDR3 DNA: TGTGCCAGCAGCTTATCGGGACAGGGGGCGGGCGAGCAGTACTTC.

The chain couples TRBV7-9 to TRBJ2-6; D is perhaps TRBD1 or TRBD2 (5 bases each). CDR3 length equals 15 residues. Trimming shortened V by 5 bases and J by 0 bases, and 8 bases separated the two germline ends. Germline-derived CDR1 and CDR2 are SEHNR and FQNEAQ (reference sequence). CDR3 amino acids: CASSRGTSGANVLTF. The DNA for the CDR3 is TGTGCCAGCAGCCGAGGGACCTCTGGGGCCAACGTCCTGACTTTC.

The chain combines TRBV28 with TRBJ1-1; the D gene is possibly TRBD1 (5 bases). V lost 4 bases, J lost 4 bases, and 19 bases lay in between. CDR1 is MDHEN, CDR2 SYDVKM, per germline. CDR3 length: 16 residues. The CDR3 loop is CASSSPRGVGGTEAFF. The CDR3 DNA follows: TGTGCCAGCAGTTCCCCTCGGGGGGTTGGTGGCACTGAAGCTTTCTTT.

The chain couples TRBV6-1 to TRBJ1-1; no clear D. The germline V gene encodes CDR1 MNHNS and CDR2 SASEGT. The length of the CDR3 is 14 residues. The V end lost 7 bases, the J end lost 5 bases, and 17 bases lay between the germline ends. The CDR3 region has the DNA TGTGCCAGCACAGACCTACTCGCGGGGACTGAAGCTTTCTTT. Translated, it gives CASTDLLAGTEAFF.

Many counts were recorded for this clonotype. This rearrangement joins TRBV20-1 to TRBJ2-1; possibly TRBD2 for D (5 bases). V dropped 2 bases and J dropped 9 bases, with 17 bases sitting between them. Per germline, CDR1 DFQATT and CDR2 SNEGSKA (reference sequence). This CDR3 is built from 14 residues. CDR3 loop: CSARILGEFAEQFF. For the CDR3, the DNA is TGCAGTGCTAGAATTCTCGGGGAGTTCGCTGAGCAGTTCTTC.

This clonotype was observed a few times. This rearrangement joins TRBV5-1 to TRBJ2-3, with 12 nucleotides matching TRBD2. Trimming took 0 bases from V and 4 from J; bases not matched to a gene: 3. The CDR3 is made up of 16 amino acids. Per germline, CDR1 SGHRS and CDR2 YFSETQ. The CDR3: CASSLELAGGADTQYF. The DNA of the CDR3 is TGCGCCAGCAGCTTGGAACTAGCGGGAGGAGCAGATACGCAGTATTTT.

This clonotype was observed many times. The rearrangement joins TRBV10-2 to TRBJ2-7; D perhaps matches TRBD1 (6 bases). Germline V lookup: CDR1 WSHSY, CDR2 SAAADI. V was pared by 8 bases and J by 2 bases, with 16 bases between. The CDR3 sequence is 14 residues long. The DNA for the CDR3 is TGCGCCAGCTTCCATCGGGACAAGACCTACGAGCAGTACTTC. Amino acids: CASFHRDKTYEQYF.

V and J are TRBV18 and TRBJ1-1; a weak D match, TRBD1 (5 bases). Trimming cost V 3 bases and J 8 bases, with 19 bases left between them. This CDR3 has 15 amino acids. Per the germline V gene, CDR1 is KGHSH and CDR2 is LQKENI. CDR3 sequence reads: CASSPHQGWDSEAFF. The CDR3 DNA follows: TGTGCCAGCTCACCGCATCAAGGGTGGGACTCCGAAGCTTTCTTT. The whole variable domain, remainder taken from reference TRBV18 and TRBJ1-1, is NAGVMQNPRHLVRRRGQEARLRCSPMKGHSHVYWYRQLPEEGLKFMVYLQKENIIDESGMPKERFSAEFPKEGPSILRIQQVVRGDSAAYFCASSPHQGWDSEAFFGQGTRLTVV.

In its sample, this clonotype was seen a few times. The gene calls are TRBV25-1 and TRBJ1-1; possible D gene TRBD1, 5 bases. Trimming took 2 bases from V and 4 from J, leaving 17 bases between them. The CDR3 spans 16 residues. Per germline, CDR1 MGHDK and CDR2 SYGVNS. CDR3 DNA sequence: TGTGCCAGCAGTGAACATACCTCGGCAGGGCGCACTGAAGCTTTCTTT. Protein sequence: CASSEHTSAGRTEAFF.